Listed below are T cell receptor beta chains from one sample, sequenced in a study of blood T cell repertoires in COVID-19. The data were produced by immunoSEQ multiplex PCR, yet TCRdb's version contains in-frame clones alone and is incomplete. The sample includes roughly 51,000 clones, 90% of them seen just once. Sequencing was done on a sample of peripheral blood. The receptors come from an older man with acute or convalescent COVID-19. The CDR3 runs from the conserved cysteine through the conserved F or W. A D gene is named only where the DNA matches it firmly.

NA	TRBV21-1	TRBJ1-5	CASSKFDSDVPGLYGPPQHF
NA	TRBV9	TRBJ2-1	CASSPQGTEQFF
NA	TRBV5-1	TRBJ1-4	CASSPPGDKKKLFF
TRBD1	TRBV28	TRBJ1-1	CASSFRDSLNTEAFF
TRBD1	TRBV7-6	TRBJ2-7	CASSLGGGESSYEQYF
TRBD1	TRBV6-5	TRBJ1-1	CASNLQGMNTEAFF
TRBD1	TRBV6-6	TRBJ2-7	CASRQGVSSYEQYF
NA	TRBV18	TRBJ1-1	CASSRTLNTEAFF
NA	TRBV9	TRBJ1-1	CASSPGPRLSEAFF
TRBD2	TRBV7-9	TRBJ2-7	CATRSGLAVEQYF
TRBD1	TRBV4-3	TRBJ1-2	CASSQEDRVYGYTF
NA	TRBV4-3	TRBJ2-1	CASSQDRGLPGKFF
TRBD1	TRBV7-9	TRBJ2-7	CASSSRTGQGDSNEQYF
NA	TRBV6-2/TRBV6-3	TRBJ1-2	CASSGRVGYGYTF
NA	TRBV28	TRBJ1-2	CASSLGGRWGYTF
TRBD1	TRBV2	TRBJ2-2	CASRGDRGLTGELFF
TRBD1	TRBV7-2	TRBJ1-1	CASSARQGTEAFF
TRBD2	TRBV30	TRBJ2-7	CAWSVRSLAGTSEQYF
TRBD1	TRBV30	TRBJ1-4	CAWTRDRVGEKLFF
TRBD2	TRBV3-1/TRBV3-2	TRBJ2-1	CASSQGGAGGRRNEQFF
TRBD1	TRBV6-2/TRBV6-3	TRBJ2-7	CASSTSGTGGREQYF
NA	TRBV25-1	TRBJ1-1	CASSGGQPNTEAFF
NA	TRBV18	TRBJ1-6	CASSHGGRDSPLHF
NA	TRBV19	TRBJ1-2	CASSPTGRRANGYTF
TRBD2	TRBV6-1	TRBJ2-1	CASSDGLAGGNEQFF
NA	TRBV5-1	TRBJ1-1	CATQLDRNTEAFF
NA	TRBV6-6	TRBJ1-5	CASRRVRRDPQHF
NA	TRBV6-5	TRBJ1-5	CASSYSRHWVDRPQHF
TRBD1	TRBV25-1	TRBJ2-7	CASSLQGAPKQYF
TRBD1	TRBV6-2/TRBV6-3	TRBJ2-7	CASSLWTGGHEQYF
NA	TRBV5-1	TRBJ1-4	CASSWGPSATNEKLFF
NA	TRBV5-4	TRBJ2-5	CASSLPLVQETQYF
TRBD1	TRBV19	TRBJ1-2	CASRPTGGSYGYTF
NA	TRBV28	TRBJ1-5	CASSLQQAFSNQPQHF
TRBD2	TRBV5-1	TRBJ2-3	CASSWGLAGDDRLTQYF
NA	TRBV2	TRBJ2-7	CASSEGWAGVYEQYF
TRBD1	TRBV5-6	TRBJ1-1	CASSGTGGRLGTEAFF
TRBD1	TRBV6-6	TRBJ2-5	CASSYDRGRETQYF
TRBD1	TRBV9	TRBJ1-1	CALRGQTEAFF
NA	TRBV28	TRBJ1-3	CASSYVLPPANTIYF
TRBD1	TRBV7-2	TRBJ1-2	CASSTGQGGLYGYTF
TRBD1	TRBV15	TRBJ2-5	CATSSRRDRQETQYF
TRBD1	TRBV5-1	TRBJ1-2	CASRGDRASYGYTF
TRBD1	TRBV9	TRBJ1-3	CASSPGTGVRSSGNTIYF
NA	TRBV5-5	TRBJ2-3	CASSIVEFTDTQYF
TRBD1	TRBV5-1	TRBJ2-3	CASSRVDRGLTDTQYF
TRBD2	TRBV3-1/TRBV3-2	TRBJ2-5	CASSQSGGEETQYF
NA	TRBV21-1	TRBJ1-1	CASSKDRGETEAFF